A selection of T cell receptor beta chains follows, all from one sample in a study of T cells in Graves' hyperthyroidism and ophthalmopathy. Using its own MiXCR run on the multiplex PCR reads, TCRdb lists one record per CDR3 protein. Among hundreds of thousands of distinct CDR3 sequences listed, around 16% were seen once. The sample comprised blood. The receptors derive from a woman aged 18-35 years with Graves' hyperthyroidism that later progressed to Graves' ophthalmopathy. Both conserved end residues are part of each CDR3. Fields, in order: D gene, clone size, J gene, V gene, CDR3 protein, CDR3 DNA. A D gene is named only where the DNA matches it firmly. Some rows have no size entry. The others give once, few or many, or a class for an expanded clone.

-,few,TRBJ2-2,TRBV2,CASMSRAFHTNTGELFF,TGTGCCAGCATGAGTAGGGCTTTTCATACAAACACCGGGGAGCTGTTTTTT
TRBD2,many,TRBJ2-3,TRBV20-1,CSARPTSGSSDTQYF,TGCAGTGCTAGACCCACTAGCGGGAGTTCAGATACGCAGTATTTT
TRBD2,many,TRBJ2-1,TRBV6-1,CASSANSGRVNEQFF,TGTGCCAGCAGTGCTAACAGCGGGAGGGTCAATGAGCAGTTCTTC
-,-,TRBJ2-2,TRBV7-2,CASSFKAGELFF,TGTGCCAGCAGCTTCAAGGCCGGGGAGCTGTTTTTT
TRBD1,few,TRBJ1-2,TRBV27,CASSYQGQSYGYTF,TGTGCCAGCAGTTATCAGGGACAGTCCTATGGCTACACCTTC
-,many,TRBJ2-5,TRBV18,CASSLGASQETQYF,TGTGCCAGCTCACTCGGGGCAAGCCAAGAGACCCAGTACTTC
-,-,TRBJ1-3,TRBV6-1,CASRAGLRNTIYF,TGTGCCAGCAGAGCGGGACTTAGAAACACCATATATTTT
-,many,TRBJ2-5,TRBV6-2/TRBV6-3,CASSPGRGVTETQYF,TGTGCCAGCAGTCCGGGCAGGGGAGTAACGGAGACCCAGTACTTC
-,-,TRBJ2-1,TRBV20-1,CSASLDRIVYNEQFF,TGCAGTGCTAGCCTAGACAGAATAGTTTACAATGAGCAGTTCTTC
-,many,TRBJ2-7,TRBV11-2,CASSFPGSYEQYF,TGTGCCAGCAGCTTTCCTGGCTCCTACGAGCAGTACTTC
-,many,TRBJ1-5,TRBV28,CASSLQVQGSQPQHF,TGTGCCAGCAGTCTACAAGTACAGGGATCTCAGCCCCAGCATTTT
-,-,TRBJ1-5,TRBV7-2,CASSLWADPSNQSQHF,TGTGCCAGCAGCTTATGGGCAGACCCTAGCAATCAGTCCCAGCATTTT
-,-,TRBJ2-1,TRBV12-3/TRBV12-4,CASTSGHSSYNEQFF,TGTGCCAGCACTTCGGGGCACAGCTCCTACAATGAGCAGTTCTTC
TRBD1,many,TRBJ1-1,TRBV2,CASSIIRGRAEAFF,TGTGCCAGCAGTATCATCAGGGGGCGGGCTGAAGCTTTCTTT
TRBD2,many,TRBJ2-1,TRBV28,CASRSPRGLAGREQFF,TGTGCCAGTAGATCCCCCAGGGGACTAGCGGGACGAGAGCAGTTCTTC
-,few,TRBJ2-1,TRBV6-2/TRBV6-3,CASRWLGGNNEQFF,TGTGCCAGCAGATGGCTTGGAGGAAACAATGAGCAGTTCTTC
-,once,TRBJ1-1,TRBV12-5,CASGLGVHTEAFF,TGTGCTAGTGGTTTGGGGGTTCACACTGAAGCTTTCTTT
-,-,TRBJ2-7,TRBV4-2,CASSRKGSSLYEQYF,TGTGCCAGCAGCCGGAAGGGGAGTTCGTTATACGAGCAGTACTTC
TRBD1,many,TRBJ1-5,TRBV28,CASSSPGQAIQLYSNQPQHF,TGTGCCAGCAGTTCCCCCGGACAGGCGATCCAACTTTATAGCAATCAGCCCCAGCATTTT
TRBD2,many,TRBJ2-1,TRBV7-9,CASSSTSGRGEQFF,TGTGCCAGCAGCTCCACTAGCGGGAGGGGTGAGCAGTTCTTC
-,-,TRBJ1-2,TRBV14,CASSQETGTPNYGYTF,TGTGCCAGCAGCCAAGAAACGGGCACACCTAACTATGGCTACACCTTC
-,-,TRBJ2-7,TRBV28,CASTSGISYEQYF,TGTGCCAGCACCTCCGGGATTTCCTACGAGCAGTACTTC
TRBD1,many,TRBJ1-1,TRBV27,CASSFRTGDLNTEAFF,TGTGCCAGCAGTTTTCGGACAGGGGACTTGAACACTGAAGCTTTCTTT
-,-,TRBJ2-7,TRBV7-2,CASSLSRGGEQYF,TGTGCCAGCAGCTTATCCCGTGGGGGCGAGCAGTACTTC
-,-,TRBJ1-1,TRBV2,CASGAEGYTEAFF,TGTGCCAGCGGCGCGGAAGGGTACACTGAAGCTTTCTTT
-,-,TRBJ2-1,TRBV3-2,CAGSQGGGGGNEQFF,TGTGCCGGCAGCCAGGGGGGCGGTGGTGGCAATGAGCAGTTCTTC